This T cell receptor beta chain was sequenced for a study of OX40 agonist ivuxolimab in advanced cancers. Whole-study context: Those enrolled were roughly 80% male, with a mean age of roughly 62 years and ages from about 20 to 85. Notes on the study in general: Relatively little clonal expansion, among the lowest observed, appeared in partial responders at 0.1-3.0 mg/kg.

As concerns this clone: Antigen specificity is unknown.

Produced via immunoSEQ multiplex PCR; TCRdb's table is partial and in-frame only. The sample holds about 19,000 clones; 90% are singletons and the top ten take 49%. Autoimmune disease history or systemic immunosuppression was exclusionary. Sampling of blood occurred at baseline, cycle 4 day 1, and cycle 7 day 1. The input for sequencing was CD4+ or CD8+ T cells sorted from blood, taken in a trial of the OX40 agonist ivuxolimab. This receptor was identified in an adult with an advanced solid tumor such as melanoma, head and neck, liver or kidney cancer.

The CDR3 sequence is CASSVSIHEQYF. The CDR3 DNA reads TGTGCCAGCAGTGTTAGTATCCACGAGCAGTACTTC. The chain has TRBV25-1 and TRBJ2-7; D not certain. CDR3 length equals 12 residues. The germline V gene encodes CDR1 MGHDK and CDR2 SYGVNS. V lost 4 bases, J lost 5 bases, and 9 bases lay in between.